This TCR beta chain stems from a study of beta chain features in type 1 diabetes. At the level of the study: The examined sorted cells totaled around 100 million across samples.

It was one heparinised blood draw, averaging roughly 100 mL, that each donor gave. Without exception, sorted populations had purity beyond 95%. V was trimmed by 5 bases and J by 13 bases, leaving 15 bases between them. CDR3 length: 13 amino acids. The germline V gene has CDR1 MNHEY and CDR2 SMNVEV (reference sequence). About this clone itself: A much larger clonotype is one base distant, so this may be a read error. This same CDR3 is encoded by further DNA sequences in the sample.

Expressed TCRB transcripts were sequenced, since all the RNA that had been isolated was reverse transcribed. Naive, central memory and regulatory T cell samples averaged about 3.57 million reads. Sequenced by immunoSEQ multiplex PCR; TCRdb stores in-frame clones only, minus some. The sample contains about 250,000 clones, over 12% of which appear only once. Sample: naive CD4+ T cells from blood. The TCR was taken from a middle-aged woman in good health. J is TRBJ1-6 and V is TRBV27; D is unresolved. CDR3 nucleotide sequence: TGTGCCAGCAGTCCAGCGGACCTTTCCCCCCTCCACTTT. Protein: CASSPADLSPLHF.